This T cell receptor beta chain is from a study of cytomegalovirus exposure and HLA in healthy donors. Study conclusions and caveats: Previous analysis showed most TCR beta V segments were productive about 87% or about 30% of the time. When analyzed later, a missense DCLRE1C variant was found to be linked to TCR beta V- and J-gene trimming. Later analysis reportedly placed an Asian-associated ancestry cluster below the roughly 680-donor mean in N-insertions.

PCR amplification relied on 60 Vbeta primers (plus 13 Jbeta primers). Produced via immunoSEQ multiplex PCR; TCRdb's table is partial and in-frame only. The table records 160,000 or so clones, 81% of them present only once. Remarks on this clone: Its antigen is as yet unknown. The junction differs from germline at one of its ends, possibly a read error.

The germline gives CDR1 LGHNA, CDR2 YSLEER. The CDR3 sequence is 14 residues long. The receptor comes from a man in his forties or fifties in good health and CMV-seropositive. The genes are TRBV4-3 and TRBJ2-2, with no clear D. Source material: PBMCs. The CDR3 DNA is TGCACCAGCAGCCAAGATCAAAGCCCCGGGGAGCTGTTTTTT. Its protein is CTSSQDQSPGELFF.